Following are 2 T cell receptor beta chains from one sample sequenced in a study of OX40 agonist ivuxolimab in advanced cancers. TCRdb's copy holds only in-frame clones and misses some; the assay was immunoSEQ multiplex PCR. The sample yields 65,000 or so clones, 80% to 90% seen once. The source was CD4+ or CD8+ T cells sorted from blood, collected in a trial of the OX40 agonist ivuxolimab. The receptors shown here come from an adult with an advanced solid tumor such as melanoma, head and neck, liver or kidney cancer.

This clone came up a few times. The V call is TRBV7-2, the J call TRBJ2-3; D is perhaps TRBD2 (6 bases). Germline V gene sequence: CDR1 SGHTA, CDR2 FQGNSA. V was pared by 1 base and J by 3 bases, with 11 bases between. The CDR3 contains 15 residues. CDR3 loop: CASSLEHGGTDTQYF. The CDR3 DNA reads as TGTGCCAGCAGCTTAGAACACGGGGGTACAGATACGCAGTATTTT.

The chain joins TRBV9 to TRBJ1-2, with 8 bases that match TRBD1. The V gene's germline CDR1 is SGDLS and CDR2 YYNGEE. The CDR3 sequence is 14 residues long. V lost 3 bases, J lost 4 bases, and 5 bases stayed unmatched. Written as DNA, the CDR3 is TGTGCCAGCAGCGCCCGACAGGGGTCCTATGGCTACACCTTC. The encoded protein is CASSARQGSYGYTF.